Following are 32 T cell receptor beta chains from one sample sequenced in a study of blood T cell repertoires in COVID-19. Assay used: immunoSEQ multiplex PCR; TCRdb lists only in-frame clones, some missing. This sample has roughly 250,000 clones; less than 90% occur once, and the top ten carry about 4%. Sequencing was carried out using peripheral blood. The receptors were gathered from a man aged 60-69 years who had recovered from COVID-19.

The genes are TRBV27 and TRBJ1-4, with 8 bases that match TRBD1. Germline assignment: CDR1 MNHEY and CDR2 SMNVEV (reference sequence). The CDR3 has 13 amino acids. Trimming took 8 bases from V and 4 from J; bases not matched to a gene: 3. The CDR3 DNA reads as TGTGCCAGCCGACAGGGGAATAATGAAAAACTGTTTTTT. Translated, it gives CASRQGNNEKLFF.

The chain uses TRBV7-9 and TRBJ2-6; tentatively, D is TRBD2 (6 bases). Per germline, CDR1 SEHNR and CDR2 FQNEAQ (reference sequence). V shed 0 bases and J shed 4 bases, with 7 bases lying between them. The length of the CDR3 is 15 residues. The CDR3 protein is CASSLAAGGANVLTF. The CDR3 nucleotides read TGTGCCAGCAGCTTAGCGGCGGGAGGGGCCAACGTCCTGACTTTC.

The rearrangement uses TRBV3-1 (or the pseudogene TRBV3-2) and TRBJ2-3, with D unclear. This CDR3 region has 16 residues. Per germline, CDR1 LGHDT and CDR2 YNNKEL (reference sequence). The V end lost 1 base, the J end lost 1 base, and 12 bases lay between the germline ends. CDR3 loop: CASSQAPLTGTDTQYF. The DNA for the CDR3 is TGTGCCAGCAGCCAAGCGCCCCTCACGGGCACAGATACGCAGTATTTT.

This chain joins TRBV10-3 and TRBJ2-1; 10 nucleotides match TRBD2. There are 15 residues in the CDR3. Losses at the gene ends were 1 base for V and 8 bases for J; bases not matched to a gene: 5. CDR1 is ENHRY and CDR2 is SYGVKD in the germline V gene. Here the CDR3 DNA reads TGTGCCATCAGTGAGTTGCTAGCGGGGGTGGATGAGCAGTTCTTC. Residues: CAISELLAGVDEQFF.

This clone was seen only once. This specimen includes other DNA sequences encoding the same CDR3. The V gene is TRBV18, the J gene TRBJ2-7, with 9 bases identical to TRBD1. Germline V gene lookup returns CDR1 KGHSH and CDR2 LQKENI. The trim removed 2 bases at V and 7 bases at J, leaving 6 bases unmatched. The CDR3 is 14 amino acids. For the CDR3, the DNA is TGTGCCAGCTCACCATCGGGACAGGGTAGGGAGCAGTACTTC. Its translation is CASSPSGQGREQYF.

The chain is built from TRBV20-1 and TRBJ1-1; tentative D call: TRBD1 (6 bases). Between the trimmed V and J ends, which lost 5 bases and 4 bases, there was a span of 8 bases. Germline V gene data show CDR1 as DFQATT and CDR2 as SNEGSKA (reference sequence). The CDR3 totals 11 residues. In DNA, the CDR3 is TGCAGTGCTCTGACAGGCACTGAAGCTTTCTTT. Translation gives CSALTGTEAFF.

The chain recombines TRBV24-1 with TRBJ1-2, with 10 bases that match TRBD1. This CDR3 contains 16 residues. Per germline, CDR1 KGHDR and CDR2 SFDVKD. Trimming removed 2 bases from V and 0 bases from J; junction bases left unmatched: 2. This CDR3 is CATSDSTGGPNYGYTF. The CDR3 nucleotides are TGTGCCACCAGTGATTCGACAGGGGGCCCTAACTATGGCTACACCTTC.

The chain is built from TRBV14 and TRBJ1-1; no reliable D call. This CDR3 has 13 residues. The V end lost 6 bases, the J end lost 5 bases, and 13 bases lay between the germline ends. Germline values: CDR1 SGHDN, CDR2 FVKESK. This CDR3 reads CASSYLPRTEAFF. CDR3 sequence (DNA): TGTGCCAGCAGTTACCTTCCGAGGACTGAAGCTTTCTTT.

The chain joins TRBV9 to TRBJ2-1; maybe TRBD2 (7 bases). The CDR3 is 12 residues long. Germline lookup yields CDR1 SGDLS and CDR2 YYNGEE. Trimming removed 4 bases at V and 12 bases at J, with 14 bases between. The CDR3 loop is CASSSEGGTQFF. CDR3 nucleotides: TGTGCCAGCAGCTCCGAGGGGGGGACGCAGTTCTTC.

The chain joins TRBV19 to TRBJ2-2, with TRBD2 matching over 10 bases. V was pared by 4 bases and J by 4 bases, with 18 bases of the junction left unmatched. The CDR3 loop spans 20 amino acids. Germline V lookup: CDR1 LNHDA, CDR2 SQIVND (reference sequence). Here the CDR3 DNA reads TGTGCCAGTAGTAAAGGGTCCTGGGCTAGCGGGGGACAATTCACCGGGGAGCTGTTTTTT. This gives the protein CASSKGSWASGGQFTGELFF.

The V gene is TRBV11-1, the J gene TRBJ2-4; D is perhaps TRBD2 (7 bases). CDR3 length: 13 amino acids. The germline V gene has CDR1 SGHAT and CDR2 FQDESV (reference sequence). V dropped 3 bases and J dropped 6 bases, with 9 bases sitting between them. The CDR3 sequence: CASSLRGLNIQYF. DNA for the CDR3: TGTGCCAGCAGCTTGCGGGGGCTAAACATTCAGTACTTC.

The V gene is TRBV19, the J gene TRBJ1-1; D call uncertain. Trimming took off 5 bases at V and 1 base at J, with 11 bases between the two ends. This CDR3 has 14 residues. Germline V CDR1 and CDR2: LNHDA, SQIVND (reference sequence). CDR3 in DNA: TGTGCCAGTAGTCGCGCCGCGGCGAACACTGAAGCTTTCTTT. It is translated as CASSRAAANTEAFF.

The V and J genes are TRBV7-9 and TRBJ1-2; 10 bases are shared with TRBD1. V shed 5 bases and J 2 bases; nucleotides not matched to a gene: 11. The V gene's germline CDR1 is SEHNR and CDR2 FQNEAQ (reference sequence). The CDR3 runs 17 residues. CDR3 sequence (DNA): TGTGCCAGCAGCCCCAATAAGGGGACAGGGGAGAACTATGGCTACACCTTC. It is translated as CASSPNKGTGENYGYTF.

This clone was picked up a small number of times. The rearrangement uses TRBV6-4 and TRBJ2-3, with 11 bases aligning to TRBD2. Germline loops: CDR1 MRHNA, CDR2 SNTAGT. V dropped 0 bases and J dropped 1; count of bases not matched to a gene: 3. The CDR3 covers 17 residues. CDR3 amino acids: CASSDSTSGEGTDTQYF. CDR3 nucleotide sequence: TGTGCCAGCAGTGACTCGACTAGCGGGGAAGGCACAGATACGCAGTATTTT.

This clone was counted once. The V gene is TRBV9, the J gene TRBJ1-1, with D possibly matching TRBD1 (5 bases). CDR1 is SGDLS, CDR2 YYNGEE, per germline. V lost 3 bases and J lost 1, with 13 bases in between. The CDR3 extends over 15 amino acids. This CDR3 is CASSGGGTGNTEAFF. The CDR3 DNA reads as TGTGCCAGCAGCGGGGGAGGGACGGGGAACACTGAAGCTTTCTTT.

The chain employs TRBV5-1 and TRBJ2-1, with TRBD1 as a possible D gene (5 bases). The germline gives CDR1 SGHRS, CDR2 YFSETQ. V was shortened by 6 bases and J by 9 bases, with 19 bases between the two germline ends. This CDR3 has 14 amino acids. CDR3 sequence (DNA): TGCGCCAGCAACAAAGGGGTAGGGGCCGGTGAGCAGTTCTTC. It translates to CASNKGVGAGEQFF. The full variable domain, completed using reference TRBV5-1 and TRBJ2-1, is KAGVTQTPRYLIKTRGQQVTLSCSPISGHRSVSWYQQTPGQGLQFLFEYFSETQRNKGNFPGRFSGRQFSNSRSEMNVSTLELGDSALYLCASNKGVGAGEQFFGPGTRLTVL.

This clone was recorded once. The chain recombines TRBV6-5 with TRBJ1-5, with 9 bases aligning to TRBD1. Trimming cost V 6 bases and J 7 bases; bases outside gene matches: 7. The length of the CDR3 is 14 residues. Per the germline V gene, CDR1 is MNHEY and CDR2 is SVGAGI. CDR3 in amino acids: CASSSGTGNQPQHF. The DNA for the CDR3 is TGTGCCAGCAGCAGCGGGACAGGGAACCAGCCCCAGCATTTT.

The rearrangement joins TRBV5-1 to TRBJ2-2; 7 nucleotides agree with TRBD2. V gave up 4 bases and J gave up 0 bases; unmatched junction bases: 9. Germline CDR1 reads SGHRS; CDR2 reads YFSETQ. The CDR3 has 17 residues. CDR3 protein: CASSPSWGGANTGELFF. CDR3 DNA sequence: TGCGCCAGCAGCCCCTCTTGGGGGGGGGCGAACACCGGGGAGCTGTTTTTT.

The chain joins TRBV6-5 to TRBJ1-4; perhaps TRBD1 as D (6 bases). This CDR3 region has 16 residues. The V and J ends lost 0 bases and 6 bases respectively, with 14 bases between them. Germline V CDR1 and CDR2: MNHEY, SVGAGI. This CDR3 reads CASSYSAGAGDEKLFF. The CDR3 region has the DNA TGTGCCAGCAGTTACTCGGCAGGGGCTGGAGATGAAAAACTGTTTTTT.

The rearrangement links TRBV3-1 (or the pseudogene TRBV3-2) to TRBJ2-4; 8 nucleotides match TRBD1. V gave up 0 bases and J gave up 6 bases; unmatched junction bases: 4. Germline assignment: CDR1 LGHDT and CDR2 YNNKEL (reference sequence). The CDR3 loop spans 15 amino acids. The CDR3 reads CASSQDGTGLNIQYF. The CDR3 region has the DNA TGTGCCAGCAGCCAAGACGGGACAGGTCTAAACATTCAGTACTTC.

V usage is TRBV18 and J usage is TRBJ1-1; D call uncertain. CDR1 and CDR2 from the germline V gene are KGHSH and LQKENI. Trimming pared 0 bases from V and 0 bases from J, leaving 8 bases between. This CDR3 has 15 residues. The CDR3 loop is CASSPPSTLNTEAFF. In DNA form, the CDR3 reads TGTGCCAGCTCACCACCGTCGACATTGAACACTGAAGCTTTCTTT.

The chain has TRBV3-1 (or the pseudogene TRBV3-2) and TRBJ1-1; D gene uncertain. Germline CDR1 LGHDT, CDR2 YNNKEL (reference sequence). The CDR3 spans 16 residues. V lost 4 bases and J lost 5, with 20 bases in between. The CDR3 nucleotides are TGTGCCAGCAGCCCGCCCTTGGGGAGGACGGGTACTGAAGCTTTCTTT. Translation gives CASSPPLGRTGTEAFF.

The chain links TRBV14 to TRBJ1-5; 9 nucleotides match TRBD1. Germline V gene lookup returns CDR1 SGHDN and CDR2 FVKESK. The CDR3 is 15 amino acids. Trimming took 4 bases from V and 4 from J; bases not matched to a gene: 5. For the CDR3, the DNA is TGTGCCAGCAGCCCAGCCGGGACAGGGAATCAGCCCCAGCATTTT. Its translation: CASSPAGTGNQPQHF. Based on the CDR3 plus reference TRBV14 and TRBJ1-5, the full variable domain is EAGVTQFPSHSVIEKGQTVTLRCDPISGHDNLYWYRRVMGKEIKFLLHFVKESKQDESGMPNNRFLAERTGGTYSTLKVQPAELEDSGVYFCASSPAGTGNQPQHFGDGTRLSIL.

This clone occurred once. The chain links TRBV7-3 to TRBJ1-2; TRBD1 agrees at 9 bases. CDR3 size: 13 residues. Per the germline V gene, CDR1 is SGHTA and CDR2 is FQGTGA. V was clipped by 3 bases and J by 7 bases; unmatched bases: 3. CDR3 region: CASSLGTGIGYTF. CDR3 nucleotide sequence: TGTGCCAGCAGCTTGGGGACAGGGATTGGCTACACCTTC.

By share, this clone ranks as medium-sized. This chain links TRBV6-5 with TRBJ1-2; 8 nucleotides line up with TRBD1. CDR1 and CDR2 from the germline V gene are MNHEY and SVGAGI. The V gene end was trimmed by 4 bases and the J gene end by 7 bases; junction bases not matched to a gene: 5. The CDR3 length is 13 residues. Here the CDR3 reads CASSFQGAVGYTF. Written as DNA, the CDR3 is TGTGCCAGCAGTTTTCAGGGGGCGGTTGGCTACACCTTC.

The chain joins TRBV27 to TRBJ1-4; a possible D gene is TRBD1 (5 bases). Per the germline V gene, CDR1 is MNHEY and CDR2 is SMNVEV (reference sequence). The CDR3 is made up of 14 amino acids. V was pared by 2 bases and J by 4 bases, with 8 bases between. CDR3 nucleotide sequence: TGTGCCAGCAGTTTAGGGGCCTTTAATGAAAAACTGTTTTTT. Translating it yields CASSLGAFNEKLFF.

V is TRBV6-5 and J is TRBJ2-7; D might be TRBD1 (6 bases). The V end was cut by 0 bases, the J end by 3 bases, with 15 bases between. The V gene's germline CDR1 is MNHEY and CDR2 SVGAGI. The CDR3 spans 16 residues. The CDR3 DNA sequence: TGTGCCAGCAGTTACTCACCACCGGACAGAAACTACGAGCAGTACTTC. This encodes CASSYSPPDRNYEQYF.

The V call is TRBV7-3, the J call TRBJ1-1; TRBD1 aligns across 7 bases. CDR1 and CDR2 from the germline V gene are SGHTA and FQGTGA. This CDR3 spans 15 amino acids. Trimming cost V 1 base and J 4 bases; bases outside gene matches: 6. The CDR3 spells CASSLKNRGFTEAFF. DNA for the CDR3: TGTGCCAGCAGCTTAAAAAACAGGGGATTCACTGAAGCTTTCTTT.

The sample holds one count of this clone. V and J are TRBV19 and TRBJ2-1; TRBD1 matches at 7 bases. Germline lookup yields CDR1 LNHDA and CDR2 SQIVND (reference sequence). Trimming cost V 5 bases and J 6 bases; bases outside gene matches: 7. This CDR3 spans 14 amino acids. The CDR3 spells CASSSSRDSNEQFF. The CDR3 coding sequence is TGTGCCAGTAGTTCGTCCCGGGACAGCAATGAGCAGTTCTTC.

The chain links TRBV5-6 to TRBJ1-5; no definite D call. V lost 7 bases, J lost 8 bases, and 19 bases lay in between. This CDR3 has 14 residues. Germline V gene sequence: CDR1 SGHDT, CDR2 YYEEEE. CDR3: CASGEGGTPKPQHF. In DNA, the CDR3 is TGTGCCAGCGGTGAGGGTGGCACCCCTAAGCCCCAGCATTTT.

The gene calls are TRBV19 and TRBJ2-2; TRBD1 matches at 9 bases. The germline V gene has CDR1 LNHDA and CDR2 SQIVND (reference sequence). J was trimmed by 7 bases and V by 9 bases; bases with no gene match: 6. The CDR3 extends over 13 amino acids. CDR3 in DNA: TGTGCCAGCACGTGGACAGGGGACGGGGAGCTGTTTTTT. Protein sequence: CASTWTGDGELFF.

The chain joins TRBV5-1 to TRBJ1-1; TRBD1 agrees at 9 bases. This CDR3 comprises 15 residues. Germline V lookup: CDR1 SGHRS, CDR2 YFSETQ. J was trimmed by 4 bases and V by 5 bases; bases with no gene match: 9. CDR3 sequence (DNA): TGCGCCAGCAGAGACGGGACAGGGTGGAGCACTGAAGCTTTCTTT. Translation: CASRDGTGWSTEAFF.